This T cell receptor beta chain was captured by sequencing in a study of CD8 T cells in ankylosing spondylitis. This clonotype was observed at least ten times. Quantitative 5'-RACE was performed with molecular barcodes, and it yielded the TCR beta libraries. TCRdb analysed the 5' RACE reads with MiXCR anew, one entry per CDR3 protein. This table has under 250,000 distinct CDR3 sequences, around 25% appearing once. Sequencing was done on a sample of blood, either unsorted or a sorted T cell fraction (not recorded which). The clonotype was recovered from a male donor with ankylosing spondylitis or in good health (not recorded which).

Here the CDR3 DNA reads TGCGCCAGCAGCCAAGTCCTCCTAGCGGGTAGGACCGGGGAGCTGTTTTTT. It yields the protein CASSQVLLAGRTGELFF. The chain is built from TRBV4-3 and TRBJ2-2; 8 bases match TRBD2. CDR1 LGHNA and CDR2 YSLEER come from the germline V gene. The CDR3 consists of 17 residues. V dropped 1 base and J dropped 5; count of bases not matched to a gene: 9.